This T cell receptor (beta chain) emerged from a study of CD8 T cells in Susac syndrome. A remark on this clonotype: What it binds is unknown.

CD8+ and CD4+ T cells circulating in blood were sequenced for TCR beta. Germline CDR1 DFQATT, CDR2 SNEGSKA (reference sequence). The V end was cut by 0 bases, the J end by 1 base, with 6 bases between. This CDR3 is 13 amino acids long. The RNA input was about 0.45 to 1 ug, and it was reverse transcribed with random hexamers. Each CDR3 protein is one row after TCRdb ran MiXCR on the immunoSEQ multiplex PCR reads. The sample contains more than 100,000 distinct CDR3 sequences, roughly 94% of which appear only once. Study observations and caveats: The study's TCR sequencing and HLA analysis drew on a certain number of individuals. That number was acknowledged as relatively small.

The sequenced sample was CD8+ T cells from PBMCs. The chain links TRBV20-1 to TRBJ1-1; D is uncertain. The clonotype comes from a human donor with Susac syndrome. CDR3: CSARDYGNTEAFF. In nucleotides, the CDR3 is TGCAGTGCTAGAGATTACGGGAACACTGAAGCTTTCTTT.